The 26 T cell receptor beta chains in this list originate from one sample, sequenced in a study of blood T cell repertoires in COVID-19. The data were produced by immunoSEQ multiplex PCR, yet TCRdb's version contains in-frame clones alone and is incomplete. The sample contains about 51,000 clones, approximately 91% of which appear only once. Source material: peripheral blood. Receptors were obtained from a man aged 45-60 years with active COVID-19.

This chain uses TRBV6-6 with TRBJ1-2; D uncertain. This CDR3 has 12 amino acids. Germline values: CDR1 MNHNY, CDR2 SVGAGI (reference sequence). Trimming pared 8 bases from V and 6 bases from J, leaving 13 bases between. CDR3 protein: CASSDPGDGYTF. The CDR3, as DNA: TGTGCCAGCTCCGACCCCGGGGATGGCTACACCTTC.

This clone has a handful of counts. The CDR3 spells CASSTTGVNYGYTF. In DNA form, the CDR3 reads TGTGCCAGCAGTACGACAGGAGTCAACTATGGCTACACCTTC. V and J are TRBV2 and TRBJ1-2; D perhaps matches TRBD1 (6 bases). Trimming took 5 bases from V and 2 from J, leaving 12 bases between them. Germline V gives CDR1 SNHLY, CDR2 FYNNEI. CDR3 length: 14 residues. The entire variable domain, with the rest obtained from reference TRBV2 and TRBJ1-2, is as follows: EPEVTQTPSHQVTQMGQEVILRCVPISNHLYFYWYRQILGQKVEFLVSFYNNEISEKSEIFDDQFSVERPDGSNFTLKIRSTKLEDSAMYFCASSTTGVNYGYTFGSGTRLTVV.

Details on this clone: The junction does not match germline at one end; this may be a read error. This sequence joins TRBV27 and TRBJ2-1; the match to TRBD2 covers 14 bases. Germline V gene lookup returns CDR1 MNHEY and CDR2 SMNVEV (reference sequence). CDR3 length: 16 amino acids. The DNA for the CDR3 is TGTGCCAGCAGTCCCTGGACTAGCGGGGGGTACAATAAGCAGTTCTTC. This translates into CASSPWTSGGYNKQFF.

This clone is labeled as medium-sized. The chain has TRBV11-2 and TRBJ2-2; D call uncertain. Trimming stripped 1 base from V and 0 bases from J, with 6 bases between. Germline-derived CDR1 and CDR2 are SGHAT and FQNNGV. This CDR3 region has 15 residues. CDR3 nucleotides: TGTGCCAGCAGCTTAGTAAGCGCGAACACCGGGGAGCTGTTTTTT. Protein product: CASSLVSANTGELFF. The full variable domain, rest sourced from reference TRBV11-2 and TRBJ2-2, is EAGVAQSPRYKIIEKRQSVAFWCNPISGHATLYWYQQILGQGPKLLIQFQNNGVVDDSQLPKDRFSAERLKGVDSTLKIQPAKLEDSAVYLCASSLVSANTGELFFGEGSRLTVL.

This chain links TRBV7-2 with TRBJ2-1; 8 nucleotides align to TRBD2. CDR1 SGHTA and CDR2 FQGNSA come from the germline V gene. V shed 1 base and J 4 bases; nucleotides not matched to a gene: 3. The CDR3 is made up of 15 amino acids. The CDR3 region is CASSLGLASYNEQFF. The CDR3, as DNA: TGTGCCAGCAGCTTAGGACTAGCGAGTTACAATGAGCAGTTCTTC.

The CDR3 nucleotides read TGTGCCAGCAGCTTTACCCGGACAGCCTTGGAGGGCTACACCTTC. As protein: CASSFTRTALEGYTF. The chain carries TRBV5-6 and TRBJ1-2; D perhaps matches TRBD1 (6 bases). This CDR3 is built from 15 residues. Trimming left V 2 bases short and J 8 bases short, with 19 bases between. CDR1 is SGHDT and CDR2 is YYEEEE in the germline V gene.

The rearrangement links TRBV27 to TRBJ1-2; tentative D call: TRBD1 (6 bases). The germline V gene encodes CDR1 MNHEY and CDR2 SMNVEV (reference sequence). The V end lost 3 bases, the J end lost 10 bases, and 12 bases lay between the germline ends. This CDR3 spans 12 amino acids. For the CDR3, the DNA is TGTGCCAGCAGTTTCTCCACAGGGCCCTACACCTTC. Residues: CASSFSTGPYTF.

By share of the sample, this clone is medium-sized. The CDR3 spells CASSLSGQGATEAFF. The CDR3 DNA reads TGCGCCAGCAGCCTAAGCGGACAGGGGGCGACTGAAGCTTTCTTT. The chain uses TRBV4-1 and TRBJ1-1; 11 positions agree with TRBD1. From germline, CDR1 is MGHRA and CDR2 YSYEKL. Trimming cost V 4 bases and J 5 bases; bases outside gene matches: 6. This CDR3 contains 15 residues.

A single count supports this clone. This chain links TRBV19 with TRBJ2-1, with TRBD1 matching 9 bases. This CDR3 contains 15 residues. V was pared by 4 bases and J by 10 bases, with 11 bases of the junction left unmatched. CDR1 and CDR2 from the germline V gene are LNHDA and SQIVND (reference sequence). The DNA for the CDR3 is TGTGCCAGTAGTAGGGGACAGGGAGAATCCAGGGAGCAGTTCTTC. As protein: CASSRGQGESREQFF.

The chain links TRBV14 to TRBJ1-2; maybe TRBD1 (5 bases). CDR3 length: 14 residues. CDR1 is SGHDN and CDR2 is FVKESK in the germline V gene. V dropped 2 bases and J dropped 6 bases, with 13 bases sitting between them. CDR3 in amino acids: CASSQPPAGDGYTF. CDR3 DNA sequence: TGTGCCAGCAGCCAACCCCCCGCGGGGGATGGCTACACCTTC.

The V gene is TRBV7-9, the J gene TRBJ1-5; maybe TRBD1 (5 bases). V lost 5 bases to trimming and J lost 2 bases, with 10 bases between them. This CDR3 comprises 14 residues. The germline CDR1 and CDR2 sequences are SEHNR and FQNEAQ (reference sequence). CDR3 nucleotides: TGTGCCAGCAGCCAGACGGGGGGCAATCAGCCCCAGCATTTT. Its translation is CASSQTGGNQPQHF.

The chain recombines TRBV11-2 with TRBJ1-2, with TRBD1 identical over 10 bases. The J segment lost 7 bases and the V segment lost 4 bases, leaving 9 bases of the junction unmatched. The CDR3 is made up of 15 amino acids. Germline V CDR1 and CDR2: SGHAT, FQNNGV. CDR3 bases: TGTGCCAGCAGCTCCTTGGGACAGGGGCACTTTGGCTACACCTTC. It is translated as CASSSLGQGHFGYTF.

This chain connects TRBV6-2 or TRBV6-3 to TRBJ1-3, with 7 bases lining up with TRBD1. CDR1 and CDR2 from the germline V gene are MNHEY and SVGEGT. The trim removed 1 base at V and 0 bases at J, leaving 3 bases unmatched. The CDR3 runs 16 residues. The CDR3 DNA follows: TGTGCCAGCAGTTACTTGGGGACAGTCTCTGGAAACACCATATATTTT. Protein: CASSYLGTVSGNTIYF.

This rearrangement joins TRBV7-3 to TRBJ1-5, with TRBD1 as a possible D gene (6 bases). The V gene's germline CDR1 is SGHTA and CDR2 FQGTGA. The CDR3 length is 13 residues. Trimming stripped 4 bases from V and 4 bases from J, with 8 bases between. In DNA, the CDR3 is TGTGCCAGCAGCTCGGACAGAAATCAGCCCCAGCATTTT. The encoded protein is CASSSDRNQPQHF.

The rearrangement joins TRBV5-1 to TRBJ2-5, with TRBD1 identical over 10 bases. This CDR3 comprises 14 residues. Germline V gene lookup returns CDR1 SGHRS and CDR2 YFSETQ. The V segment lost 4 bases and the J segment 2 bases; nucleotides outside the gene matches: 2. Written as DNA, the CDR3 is TGCGCCAGCAGCAGACAGGGGGCTCAAGAGACCCAGTACTTC. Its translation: CASSRQGAQETQYF.

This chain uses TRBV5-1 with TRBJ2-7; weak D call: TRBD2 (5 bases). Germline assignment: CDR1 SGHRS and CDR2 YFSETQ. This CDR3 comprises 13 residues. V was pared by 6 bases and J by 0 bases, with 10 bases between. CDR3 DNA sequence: TGCGCCAGCAAAGGGAGTCACTCCTACGAGCAGTACTTC. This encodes CASKGSHSYEQYF.

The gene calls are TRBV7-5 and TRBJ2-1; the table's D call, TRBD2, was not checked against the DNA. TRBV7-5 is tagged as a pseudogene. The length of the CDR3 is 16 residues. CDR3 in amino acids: CARSLRAGAPGNEQFF. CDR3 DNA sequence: TGTGCCAGAAGCTTAAGGGCGGGGGCCCCTGGGAATGAGCAGTTCTTC.

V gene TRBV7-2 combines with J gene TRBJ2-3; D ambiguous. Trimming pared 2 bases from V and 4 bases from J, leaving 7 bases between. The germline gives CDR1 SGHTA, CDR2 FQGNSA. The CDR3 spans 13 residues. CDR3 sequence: CASSLLWPDTQYF. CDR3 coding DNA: TGTGCCAGCAGCTTACTGTGGCCAGATACGCAGTATTTT. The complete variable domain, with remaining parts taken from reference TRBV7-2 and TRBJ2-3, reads GAGVSQSPSNKVTEKGKDVELRCDPISGHTALYWYRQSLGQGLEFLIYFQGNSAPDKSGLPSDRFSAERTGGSVSTLTIQRTQQEDSAVYLCASSLLWPDTQYFGPGTRLTVL.

In nucleotides, the CDR3 is TGTGCCAGCAGGGAGGGCGGGGGGACTAGCACAGATACGCAGTATTTT. Translation: CASREGGGTSTDTQYF. The J gene is TRBJ2-3, the V gene TRBV9, with TRBD2 matching 8 bases. V lost 5 bases to trimming and J lost 0 bases; unmatched junction nucleotides: 8. The CDR3 contains 16 residues. The germline V gene has CDR1 SGDLS and CDR2 YYNGEE.

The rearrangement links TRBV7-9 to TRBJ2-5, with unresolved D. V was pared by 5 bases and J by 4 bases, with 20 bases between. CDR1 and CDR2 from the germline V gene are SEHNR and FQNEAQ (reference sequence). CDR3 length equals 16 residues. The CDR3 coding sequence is TGTGCCAGCAGCCCCCCCGTCCTTCTGCCGAGAGAGACCCAGTACTTC. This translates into CASSPPVLLPRETQYF.

The CDR3 reads CASSQEETGVNTEAFF. CDR3 in DNA: TGCGCCAGCAGCCAAGAGGAGACAGGCGTGAACACTGAAGCTTTCTTT. The chain carries TRBV4-1 and TRBJ1-1, with D perhaps TRBD1 (6 bases). The CDR3 totals 16 residues. CDR1 MGHRA and CDR2 YSYEKL come from the germline V gene. Trimming took off 0 bases at V and 0 bases at J, with 11 bases between the two ends.

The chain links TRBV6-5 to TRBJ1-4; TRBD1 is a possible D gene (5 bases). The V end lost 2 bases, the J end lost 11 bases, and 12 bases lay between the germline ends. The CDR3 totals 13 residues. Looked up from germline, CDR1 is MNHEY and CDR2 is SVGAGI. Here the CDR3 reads CASSYDSPGKLFF. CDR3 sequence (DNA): TGTGCCAGCAGTTACGACAGCCCTGGGAAACTGTTTTTT.

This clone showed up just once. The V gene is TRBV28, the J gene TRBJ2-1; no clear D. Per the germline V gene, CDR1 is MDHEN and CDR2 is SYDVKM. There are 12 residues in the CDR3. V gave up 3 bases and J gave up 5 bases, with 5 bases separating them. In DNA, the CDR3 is TGTGCCAGCAGTTTGTCGGACAATGAGCAGTTCTTC. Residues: CASSLSDNEQFF.

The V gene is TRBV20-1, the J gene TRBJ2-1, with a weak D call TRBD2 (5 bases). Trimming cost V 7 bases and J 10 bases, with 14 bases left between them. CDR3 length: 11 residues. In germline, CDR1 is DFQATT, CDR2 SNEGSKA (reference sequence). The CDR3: CSVSEGLEQFF. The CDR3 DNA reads TGCAGTGTATCCGAGGGATTGGAGCAGTTCTTC.

The CDR3 loop reads CASSLGSAGYTF. The DNA for the CDR3 is TGTGCCAGCAGCTTAGGGAGCGCTGGCTACACCTTC. The chain recombines TRBV11-3 with TRBJ1-2; unclear D gene. The V end lost 1 base, the J end lost 7 bases, and 7 bases lay between the germline ends. Germline V gene data show CDR1 as SGHNT and CDR2 as YENEEA. This CDR3 is 12 amino acids long.

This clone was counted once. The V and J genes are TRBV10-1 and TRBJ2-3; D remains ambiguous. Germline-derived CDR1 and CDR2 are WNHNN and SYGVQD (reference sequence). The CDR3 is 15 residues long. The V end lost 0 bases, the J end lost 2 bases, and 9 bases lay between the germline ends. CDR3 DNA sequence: TGCGCCAGCAGTGAGTCTGGCGGCTCCACAGATACGCAGTATTTT. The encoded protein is CASSESGGSTDTQYF.